What follows are 29 T cell receptor beta chains derived from one specimen sequenced in a study of metastatic and nonmetastatic thyroid tumors. TCRdb re-called clones from the PCR reads using MiXCR. The sample gives fewer than 55,000 clones, roughly 16% of which show up once; around 20% is in the top ten. Each patient came to thyroid surgery without any prior treatment (of any kind). Material: blood. These receptors came from a female donor with papillary thyroid cancer or a benign thyroid nodule (not recorded which). Some clones in this sample may be carry-over from other donors' samples.

Regarding this clone: Since a much larger clone is just one base distant, this may be a read error. The sample contains more than one DNA sequence encoding this CDR3. The rearrangement links TRBV5-6 to TRBJ2-6, with D possibly being TRBD1 or TRBD2 (5 bases each). Germline CDR1 and CDR2: SGHDT and YYEEEE. The CDR3 spans 19 residues. The V and J ends lost 4 bases and 0 bases respectively, with 20 bases between them. CDR3 sequence: CASSVLGGNLLSGANVLTF. In DNA form, the CDR3 reads TGTGCCAGCAGCGTTCTTGGGGGTAATCTCCTCTCTGGGGCCAACGTCCTGACTTTC.

This clone was recorded at least ten times. The V and J genes are TRBV5-1 and TRBJ2-1; possibly TRBD1 for D (6 bases). Trimming took 6 bases from V and 5 from J, leaving 18 bases between them. Germline CDR1 SGHRS, CDR2 YFSETQ. The length of the CDR3 is 15 residues. DNA of the CDR3: TGCGCCAGCACGCCAAACGGACAGACTAACAATGAGCAGTTCTTC. Protein: CASTPNGQTNNEQFF.

This clone was counted a few times. The chain combines TRBV28 with TRBJ1-3; no reliable D call. V lost 4 bases, J lost 0 bases, and 7 bases lay in between. CDR1 and CDR2 from the germline V gene are MDHEN and SYDVKM. This CDR3 region has 14 residues. The CDR3 DNA sequence: TGTGCCAGCAGTTCCCCGTACTCTGGAAACACCATATATTTT. Its translation is CASSSPYSGNTIYF.

This clone was seen repeatedly, ten times or more. This chain joins TRBV19 and TRBJ1-1, with 7 bases that match TRBD1. The CDR3 spans 15 residues. Germline lookup yields CDR1 LNHDA and CDR2 SQIVND (reference sequence). V dropped 6 bases and J dropped 0; count of bases not matched to a gene: 7. The CDR3 DNA is TGTGCCAGTAGGCCTACAGGGGCTCTGAACACTGAAGCTTTCTTT. Amino acids: CASRPTGALNTEAFF.

This clone occurred many times. This chain uses TRBV6-1 with TRBJ2-2; 14 bases are a match to TRBD2. The CDR3 loop spans 17 amino acids. CDR1 and CDR2 (germline): MNHNS, SASEGT. The V and J ends lost 6 bases and 7 bases, in that order; junction bases with no gene match: 10. Here the CDR3 DNA reads TGTGCCAGCAGGACGACTAGCGGGAGGGGTATAAGCGGGGAGCTGTTTTTT. Translation: CASRTTSGRGISGELFF.

The V call is TRBV24-1, the J call TRBJ2-1; 14 bases are a match to TRBD2. The trim removed 5 bases at V and 5 bases at J, leaving 7 bases unmatched. CDR1 is KGHDR, CDR2 SFDVKD, per germline. This CDR3 spans 17 amino acids. The CDR3 bases are TGTGCCACCAGTGTAGGGACTAGCGGGAGAATTAACAATGAGCAGTTCTTC. Protein product: CATSVGTSGRINNEQFF.

This clone turned up a few times. This chain joins TRBV19 and TRBJ1-2; unclear D gene. Germline values: CDR1 LNHDA, CDR2 SQIVND (reference sequence). V lost 4 bases to trimming and J lost 4 bases, with 16 bases between them. The CDR3 is 15 amino acids. CDR3 residues: CASSKAGGYGYGYTF. CDR3 nucleotide sequence: TGTGCCAGTAGTAAAGCCGGAGGGTATGGCTATGGCTACACCTTC.

This clone was seen a handful of times. The V gene is TRBV28, the J gene TRBJ2-1; D gene uncertain. Germline V gives CDR1 MDHEN, CDR2 SYDVKM. CDR3 length: 10 residues. V was clipped by 8 bases and J by 5 bases, with 4 bases between them. CDR3 DNA sequence: TGTGCCAGCCAAGACAATGAGCAGTTCTTC. This translates into CASQDNEQFF.

The gene calls are TRBV12-3 or TRBV12-4 and TRBJ2-3; 7 bases agree with TRBD2. The CDR3 is 14 amino acids. V shed 7 bases, J shed 2 bases, and the junction held 6 bases outside the gene matches. The CDR3 is CASTQAGLTDTQYF. The CDR3 DNA is TGTGCCAGCACCCAAGCGGGACTCACAGATACGCAGTATTTT.

This clone was detected many times. The gene calls are TRBV19 and TRBJ1-2; the match to TRBD1 covers 7 bases. The CDR3 has 13 residues. The junction had 4 bases not matched to a gene; V was cut back by 5 bases and J by 4 bases. Germline loops: CDR1 LNHDA, CDR2 SQIVND (reference sequence). In DNA form, the CDR3 reads TGTGCCAGTAGTCCGGACAGGCTCTATGGCTACACCTTC. This encodes CASSPDRLYGYTF.

This clone was detected many times. The chain links TRBV3-1 to TRBJ2-7; D gene uncertain. Germline V gene lookup returns CDR1 LGHDT and CDR2 YNNKEL (reference sequence). The V end was cut by 3 bases, the J end by 3 bases, with 6 bases between. The CDR3 spans 12 residues. CDR3: CASSQAYYEQYF. The CDR3 DNA reads as TGTGCCAGCAGCCAGGCGTACTACGAGCAGTACTTC.

This clone was seen more than once but under ten times. J is TRBJ1-2 and V is TRBV15, with a possible D match to TRBD1 (5 bases). The CDR3 is made up of 13 amino acids. Germline V lookup: CDR1 LNHNV, CDR2 YYDKDF (reference sequence). The V end was cut by 4 bases, the J end by 8 bases, with 14 bases between. CDR3 nucleotide sequence: TGTGCCACCAGCACAGGGAGGTCAGAGGGCTACACCTTC. It translates to CATSTGRSEGYTF.

This chain uses TRBV20-1 with TRBJ2-1; D remains unclear. With 4 bases removed from V and 1 base from J, the gap between germline ends came to 17 bases. The CDR3 sequence is 16 residues long. CDR1 is DFQATT, CDR2 SNEGSKA, per germline (reference sequence). The DNA of the CDR3 is TGCAGTGCTATAGATTCCCGTACAAGGTCCTACAATGAGCAGTTCTTC. Translating gives CSAIDSRTRSYNEQFF.

This clone was seen a handful of times. The V and J genes are TRBV12-3 or TRBV12-4 and TRBJ2-7; TRBD2 aligns across 9 bases. J gave up 4 bases and V 6 bases, and 10 bases lay outside the gene matches. The CDR3 is made up of 15 amino acids. The CDR3 nucleotides are TGTGCCAGCAGCACCACCACCCTAGCGGGGTACGAGCAGTACTTC. Protein: CASSTTTLAGYEQYF.

This clone came up many times. DNA of the CDR3: TGTGCCAGCAGCTGGTCCGGGGAGACCCAGTACTTC. Protein: CASSWSGETQYF. This rearrangement joins TRBV11-2 to TRBJ2-5; D is unclear. The CDR3 consists of 12 residues. Per germline, CDR1 SGHAT and CDR2 FQNNGV. V was pared by 4 bases and J by 5 bases, with 8 bases between. The full variable domain, rest sourced from reference TRBV11-2 and TRBJ2-5, is EAGVAQSPRYKIIEKRQSVAFWCNPISGHATLYWYQQILGQGPKLLIQFQNNGVVDDSQLPKDRFSAERLKGVDSTLKIQPAKLEDSAVYLCASSWSGETQYFGPGTRLLVL.

This clone was seen at least ten times. The chain recombines TRBV19 with TRBJ1-1, with 7 bases identical to TRBD1. The CDR3 is made up of 14 amino acids. The V gene end was trimmed by 5 bases and the J gene end by 1 base; junction bases not matched to a gene: 4. The germline gives CDR1 LNHDA, CDR2 SQIVND (reference sequence). This CDR3 is CASSWGTANTEAFF. For the CDR3, the DNA is TGTGCCAGTAGTTGGGGGACAGCGAACACTGAAGCTTTCTTT.

V and J are TRBV7-3 and TRBJ2-3; possibly TRBD2 for D (5 bases). There are 16 residues in the CDR3. The germline CDR1 and CDR2 sequences are SGHTA and FQGTGA. Trimming left V 2 bases short and J 5 bases short, with 17 bases between. CDR3 region: CASSLDGTRLGDTQYF. CDR3 sequence (DNA): TGTGCCAGCAGCTTAGACGGCACTAGGCTGGGAGATACGCAGTATTTT.

Many counts were recorded for this clone. V is TRBV12-3 or TRBV12-4 and J is TRBJ1-5; TRBD1 is a possible D gene (5 bases). The V and J ends lost 1 base and 1 base respectively, with 11 bases between them. The CDR3 is 16 residues long. The DNA for the CDR3 is TGTGCCAGCAGTTTAGGAGGGGAGGGGAGCAATCAGCCCCAGCATTTT. It encodes CASSLGGEGSNQPQHF.

This clone was recorded many times. The rearrangement links TRBV11-3 to TRBJ2-7; no clear D. This CDR3 has 15 amino acids. With 5 bases removed from V and 2 bases from J, the gap between germline ends came to 16 bases. Germline CDR1 and CDR2: SGHNT and YENEEA. CDR3 sequence reads: CASSPNTGSTYEQYF. CDR3 sequence (DNA): TGTGCCAGCAGCCCGAACACCGGGTCAACCTACGAGCAGTACTTC.

This clone was observed many times. V is TRBV11-3 and J is TRBJ1-4; D remains unclear. Trimming left V 2 bases short and J 3 bases short, with 10 bases between. The V gene's germline CDR1 is SGHNT and CDR2 YENEEA. The CDR3 is made up of 15 amino acids. The CDR3 DNA reads as TGTGCCAGCAGCTTAAGCCACGAGGCTAATGAAAAACTGTTTTTT. This encodes CASSLSHEANEKLFF. Full variable domain (outside the CDR3, taken from reference TRBV11-3 and TRBJ1-4): EAGVVQSPRYKIIEKKQPVAFWCNPISGHNTLYWYLQNLGQGPELLIRYENEEAVDDSQLPKDRFSAERLKGVDSTLKIQPAELGDSAVYLCASSLSHEANEKLFFGSGTQLSVL.

This clone appeared many times. This chain joins TRBV6-6 and TRBJ1-2; 9 bases line up with TRBD1. This CDR3 region has 18 residues. V shed 7 bases and J 4 bases; nucleotides not matched to a gene: 19. In germline, CDR1 is MNHNY, CDR2 SVGAGI (reference sequence). The DNA for the CDR3 is TGTGCCAGCACCAACGTCCTGGGACAGGGCTTGTCGGCCTATGGCTACACCTTC. Encoded protein: CASTNVLGQGLSAYGYTF.

Many counts were recorded for this clone. This sequence joins TRBV6-1 and TRBJ1-1, with a possible D match to TRBD1 (6 bases). Germline CDR1 reads MNHNS; CDR2 reads SASEGT. The CDR3 loop spans 13 amino acids. The V and J ends lost 5 bases and 4 bases respectively, with 11 bases between them. The CDR3 bases are TGTGCCAGCAGTTCAACGGGGGCCACTGAAGCTTTCTTT. This sequence encodes CASSSTGATEAFF.

In DNA, the CDR3 is TGTGCCATTCAACTTGGGGACAGGGGGCTTACAGATACGCAGTATTTT. As protein: CAIQLGDRGLTDTQYF. The V gene is TRBV10-3, the J gene TRBJ2-3; 12 nucleotides match TRBD1. The CDR3 has 16 residues. Germline loops: CDR1 ENHRY, CDR2 SYGVKD. Trimming removed 9 bases from V and 3 bases from J; junction bases left unmatched: 10.

This chain joins TRBV27 and TRBJ1-5, with D maybe TRBD1 (6 bases). Germline V gene sequence: CDR1 MNHEY, CDR2 SMNVEV (reference sequence). The CDR3 is 15 residues long. Deletions cut 1 base from V and 0 bases from J, with 7 bases between. This CDR3 reads CASSLLQGSNQPQHF. The CDR3 DNA sequence: TGTGCCAGCAGTTTATTACAGGGTAGCAATCAGCCCCAGCATTTT.

Note on this clone: This may be a read error: a much more frequent sequence differs by one nucleotide. The CDR3 DNA sequence: TGTGCCAGCAGCACCGGACAGGTGCGAGATACGCAGTATTTT. This codes for CASSTGQVRDTQYF. V usage is TRBV5-4 and J usage is TRBJ2-3, with 7 bases that match TRBD1. The CDR3 loop spans 14 amino acids. Germline V gene data show CDR1 as SGHNT and CDR2 as YYREEE (reference sequence). V shed 4 bases and J 5 bases; nucleotides not matched to a gene: 7.

This clone was seen at least ten times. The chain carries TRBV20-1 and TRBJ2-1, with 13 bases identical to TRBD2. V shed 5 bases and J 12 bases; nucleotides not matched to a gene: 13. The CDR3 has 15 amino acids. The germline V gene encodes CDR1 DFQATT and CDR2 SNEGSKA (reference sequence). In nucleotides, the CDR3 is TGCAGTGCTCCCGGGACTAGCGGGGACATGGCGTGGCAGTTCTTC. It translates to CSAPGTSGDMAWQFF.

This clone was observed at least ten times. The rearrangement uses TRBV6-1 and TRBJ2-7; 11 nucleotides match TRBD2. The length of the CDR3 is 14 residues. V shed 5 bases and J 5 bases; nucleotides not matched to a gene: 5. Germline CDR1 is MNHNS and CDR2 is SASEGT. The CDR3 DNA sequence: TGTGCCAGCAGTAAACTAGCGGGAGACCACGAGCAGTACTTC. Its protein product is CASSKLAGDHEQYF.

In this sample, this clone turned up a few times. The chain recombines TRBV15 with TRBJ1-2; TRBD1 matches 11 bases. Losses at the gene ends were 4 bases for V and 5 bases for J; bases not matched to a gene: 6. Germline V gives CDR1 LNHNV, CDR2 YYDKDF (reference sequence). The CDR3 loop spans 15 amino acids. In DNA form, the CDR3 reads TGTGCCACCAGCACGGGGACAGGGGGGACTTATGGCTACACCTTC. This gives the protein CATSTGTGGTYGYTF. The entire variable domain, with the rest obtained from reference TRBV15 and TRBJ1-2, is as follows: DAMVIQNPRYQVTQFGKPVTLSCSQTLNHNVMYWYQQKSSQAPKLLFHYYDKDFNNEADTPDNFQSRRPNTSFCFLDIRSPGLGDTAMYLCATSTGTGGTYGYTFGSGTRLTVV.

This chain connects TRBV12-3 or TRBV12-4 to TRBJ2-2; D unresolved. The CDR3 is 13 residues long. Trimming took 11 bases from V and 7 from J, leaving 17 bases between them. CDR3 loop: CAGIDSAGGELFF. DNA of the CDR3: TGTGCCGGCATCGACTCGGCCGGCGGGGAGCTGTTTTTT.